This record concerns one T cell receptor (beta chain) sequence. No antigen is known for it. This sample was taken from a study of CD8+ T cells in alopecia areata. The treatment: oral pan-JAK inhibitor, 5-10 mg twice daily. Lesional scalp punch biopsies and peripheral blood were collected from alopecia areata patients. From germline, CDR1 is GTSNPN and CDR2 SVGIG (reference sequence). The V and J ends lost 0 bases and 0 bases respectively, with 12 bases between them. The CDR3 is 15 residues long. RNA was isolated and reverse transcribed to cDNA, the sequencing template. The method was immunoSEQ multiplex PCR; TCRdb's version includes in-frame clones alone and lacks a portion of them. The table includes about 250,000 clones, 50% to 75% detected once. Study-wide results and caveats: For lesional scalp, especially alopecia totalis/universalis, clonality was higher than in normal scalp. For baseline CD8+ expansion, any link to response stays uncertain with one nonresponder.

Specimen: CD4+ T cells sorted from blood, collected between weeks 51 and 52, from a patient treated with tofacitinib. V usage is TRBV30 and J usage is TRBJ2-7, with D perhaps matching TRBD1 (5 bases). The sequence came from a human donor with alopecia areata. CDR3 sequence: CAWSVQALLSYEQYF. The DNA of the CDR3 is TGTGCCTGGAGTGTACAGGCACTCCTCTCCTACGAGCAGTACTTC.